The clone carrying this T cell receptor (beta chain) was recorded once. Its antigen is unknown. This specimen belongs to a study of a mutant IDH1 vaccine in newly diagnosed glioma. As for the study in general: Commencement of vaccination occurred 4-6 weeks following radiotherapy alone, or concurrently with temozolomide cycles.

The CDR3 has 17 residues. With 0 bases removed from V and 6 bases from J, the gap between germline ends came to 18 bases. The germline V gene encodes CDR1 PRHDT and CDR2 FYEKMQ (reference sequence). TCRdb's copy holds only in-frame clones and misses some; the assay was immunoSEQ multiplex PCR. In the table there are 25,000 to 30,000 clones, 65% to 85% of which are singletons. Time point denoted: week 5, during vaccination. Doses comprised 300 ug of mutant IDH1 20-mer peptide each, plus topical imiquimod. The source material was PBMCs, sampled from a glioma patient whose treatment included an IDH1 peptide vaccine. This chain connects TRBV13 to TRBJ2-1; unclear D gene. This clonotype originated in a middle-aged man with glioma. The CDR3 sequence is CASSLGTERYPLNEQFF. The CDR3 DNA sequence: TGTGCCAGCAGCTTAGGGACTGAACGTTACCCCCTCAATGAGCAGTTCTTC.